In its sample, the clone carrying this T cell receptor beta chain was seen once. The antigen remains unidentified. The data were taken from a study of shared clonotypes between healthy human individuals. In the study overall: CD4 naive and memory got three plates each, CD8 naive two, CD8 memory one. Overall study results and limits: The study found lower generation probabilities in non-shared clonotypes than in those shared by all four donors.

V shed 3 bases and J shed 2 bases, with 14 bases lying between them. CDR3 length: 15 residues. Germline assignment: CDR1 SGHRS and CDR2 YFSETQ. Data came from immunoSEQ multiplex PCR; TCRdb stores just in-frame clones and leaves some out. The sample records a few million clones, approximately 90% being singletons. This sequence joins TRBV5-1 and TRBJ1-2; TRBD1 is a possible D gene (6 bases). Sequenced: naive CD4+ T cells sorted from blood. Subset meaning: CD45RA+ positively selected. This clonotype was obtained from a man between 18 and 29 years old in good health. CDR3 protein: CASSSSGQPNYGYTF. The CDR3 DNA reads TGCGCCAGCAGCTCCTCAGGACAGCCCAACTATGGCTACACCTTC.